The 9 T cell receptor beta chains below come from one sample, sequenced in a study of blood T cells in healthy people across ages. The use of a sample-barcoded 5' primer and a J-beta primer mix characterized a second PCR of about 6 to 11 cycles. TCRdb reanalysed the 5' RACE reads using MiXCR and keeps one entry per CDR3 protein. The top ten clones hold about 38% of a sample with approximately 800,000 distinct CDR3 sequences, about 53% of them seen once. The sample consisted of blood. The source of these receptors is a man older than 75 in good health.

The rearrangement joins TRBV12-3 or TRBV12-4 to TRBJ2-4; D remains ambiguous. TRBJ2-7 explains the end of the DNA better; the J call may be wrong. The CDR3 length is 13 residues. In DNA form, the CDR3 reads TGTGCCAGCAGTTTGGAATTCCGCTACGAGCAGTACTTC. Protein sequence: CASSLEFRYEQYF.

The CDR3 coding sequence is TGTGCCAGCAGTTTAGAGGGTAGCGGGAGGGGTGAGCAGTTCTTC. It encodes CASSLEGSGRGEQFF. The chain is built from TRBV12-3 or TRBV12-4 and TRBJ2-1, with 11 bases identical to TRBD2. This CDR3 is built from 15 residues. V lost 1 base to trimming and J lost 9 bases; unmatched junction nucleotides: 5.

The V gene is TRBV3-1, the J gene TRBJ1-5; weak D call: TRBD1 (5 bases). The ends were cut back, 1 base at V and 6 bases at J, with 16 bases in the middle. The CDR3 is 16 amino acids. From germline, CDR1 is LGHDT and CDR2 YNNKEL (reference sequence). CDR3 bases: TGTGCCAGCAGCCAAGCAGCCAGGGTTGTGGGTCAGCCCCAGCATTTT. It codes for CASSQAARVVGQPQHF.

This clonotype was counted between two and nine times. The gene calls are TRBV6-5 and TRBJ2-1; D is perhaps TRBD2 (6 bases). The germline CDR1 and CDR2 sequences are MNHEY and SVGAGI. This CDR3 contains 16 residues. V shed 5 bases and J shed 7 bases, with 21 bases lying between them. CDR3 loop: CASSHMRDREGNEQFF. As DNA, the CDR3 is TGTGCCAGCAGTCATATGCGGGACCGTGAGGGGAATGAGCAGTTCTTC.

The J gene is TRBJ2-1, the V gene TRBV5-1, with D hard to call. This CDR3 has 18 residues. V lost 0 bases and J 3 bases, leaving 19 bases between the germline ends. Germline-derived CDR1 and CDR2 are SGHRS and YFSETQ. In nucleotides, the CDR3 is TGCGCCAGCAGCTTGGCCGGTAGGGTAAGGGTTTTCTACAATGAGCAGTTCTTC. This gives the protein CASSLAGRVRVFYNEQFF.

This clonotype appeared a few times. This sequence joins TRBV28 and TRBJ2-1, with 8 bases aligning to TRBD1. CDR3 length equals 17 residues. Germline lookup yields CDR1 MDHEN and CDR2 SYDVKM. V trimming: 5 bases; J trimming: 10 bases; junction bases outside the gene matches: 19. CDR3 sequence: CASSSPGTGRSMGEQFF. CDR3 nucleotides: TGTGCCAGCAGTAGTCCCGGGACAGGCCGCTCAATGGGGGAGCAGTTCTTC.

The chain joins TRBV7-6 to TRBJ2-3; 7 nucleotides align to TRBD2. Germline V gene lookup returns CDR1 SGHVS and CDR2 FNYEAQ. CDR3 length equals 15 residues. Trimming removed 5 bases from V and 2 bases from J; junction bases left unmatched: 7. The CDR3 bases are TGTGCCAGCAGCCGCTTAGCGGGCCACACAGATACGCAGTATTTT. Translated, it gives CASSRLAGHTDTQYF.

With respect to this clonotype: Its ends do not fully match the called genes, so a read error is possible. CDR3 sequence (DNA): TGTGCCGGCAGCTTAGGGGGAGGGGAGCCCCAGCATTTT. Its protein product is CAGSLGGGEPQHF. The chain recombines TRBV7-3 with TRBJ1-5, with a possible D match to TRBD1 (6 bases). CDR3 length equals 13 residues. Germline V gene data show CDR1 as SGHTA and CDR2 as FQGTGA.

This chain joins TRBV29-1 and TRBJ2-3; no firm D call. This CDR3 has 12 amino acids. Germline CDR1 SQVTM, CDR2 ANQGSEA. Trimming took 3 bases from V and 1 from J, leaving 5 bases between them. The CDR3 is CSVDVGTDTQYF. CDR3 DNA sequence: TGCAGCGTTGACGTCGGCACAGATACGCAGTATTTT.